This TCR beta chain was sequenced during a study of early T cells in non-severe SARS-CoV-2 infection. Study summary: Bulk RNA taken from unsorted whole blood was sequenced, leaving chains unpaired.

J gave up 8 bases and V 5 bases, and 4 bases lay outside the gene matches. This CDR3 region has 13 residues. Germline V gene data show CDR1 as SGHTA and CDR2 as FQGNSA. Separate cDNA molecules each had unique molecular identifiers attached to them. TCRdb processed the 5' RACE reads anew with MiXCR; each CDR3 protein has one entry. Among 20,000 to 30,000 distinct CDR3 sequences listed, roughly 4% were seen once. This clonotype was seen at least ten times. Antigen unknown. The study's findings and limits: Clonotype matching in VDJdb favored anti-spike CD8 responses and did not capture private and CD4 specificities.

This receptor was taken from an adult who was a healthcare worker with PCR-confirmed SARS-CoV-2 infection or an uninfected control (not recorded which). Sequencing was carried out using whole blood. The rearrangement joins TRBV7-2 to TRBJ2-1; 9 bases match TRBD1. CDR3 in amino acids: CASSQDRGDEQFF. CDR3 coding DNA: TGTGCCAGCAGCCAGGACAGGGGAGATGAGCAGTTCTTC.